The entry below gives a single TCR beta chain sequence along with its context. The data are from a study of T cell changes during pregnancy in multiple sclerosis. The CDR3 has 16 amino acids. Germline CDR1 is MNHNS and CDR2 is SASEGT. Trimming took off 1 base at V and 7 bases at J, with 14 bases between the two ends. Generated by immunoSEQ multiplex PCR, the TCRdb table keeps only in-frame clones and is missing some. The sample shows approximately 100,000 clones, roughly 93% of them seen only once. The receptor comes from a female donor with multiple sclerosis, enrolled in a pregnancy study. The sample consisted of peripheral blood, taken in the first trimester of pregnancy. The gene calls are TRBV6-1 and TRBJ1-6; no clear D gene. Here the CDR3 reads CASSEEDPRGNSPLHF. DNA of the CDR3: TGTGCCAGCAGTGAAGAGGACCCCAGAGGGAATTCACCCCTCCACTTT.